This T cell receptor beta chain was captured by sequencing in a study of breast tumors, draining lymph nodes, adjacent tissues. General study results and limits: Data fit most tumor T cells coming from lymph node, expanding in tumor. Tumor repertoires ranked between lymph nodes and nontumor tissue in diversity, with V and J gene preferences. Tumor T cell lymph node origin was a supported hypothesis, not proven.

Germline-derived CDR1 and CDR2 are SGHAT and FQNNGV. The CDR3 totals 16 residues. V shed 1 base and J shed 4 bases, with 16 bases lying between them. Notes on this clonotype: Antigen unknown.

TCRdb recomputed calls from the multiplex PCR reads with MiXCR, one row per CDR3 protein. This repertoire shows tens of thousands of distinct CDR3 sequences, approximately 49% found once; its top ten account for less than 9.5%. The receptor's source is a female donor with breast cancer. Some clones in this sample may be carry-over from other donors' samples. The chain recombines TRBV11-2 with TRBJ1-2; D unresolved. The sequenced sample was breast tumor tissue. Here the CDR3 DNA reads TGTGCCAGCAGCTTAGGGACGGAAACCTTCGGCTATGGCTACACCTTC. Translated: CASSLGTETFGYGYTF.